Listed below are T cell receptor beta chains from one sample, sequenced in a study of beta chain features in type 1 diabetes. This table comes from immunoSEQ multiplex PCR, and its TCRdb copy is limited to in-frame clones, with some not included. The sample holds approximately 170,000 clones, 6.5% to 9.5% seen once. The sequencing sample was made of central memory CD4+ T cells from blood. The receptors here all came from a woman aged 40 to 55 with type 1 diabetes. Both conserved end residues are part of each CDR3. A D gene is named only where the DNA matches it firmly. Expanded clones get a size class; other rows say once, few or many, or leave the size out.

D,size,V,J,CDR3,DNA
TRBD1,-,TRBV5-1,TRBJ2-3,CASSTGGLSTDTQYF,TGCGCCAGCAGCACAGGGGGTTTAAGCACAGATACGCAGTATTTT
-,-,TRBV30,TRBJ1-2,CAWSVPGRARGYTF,TGTGCCTGGAGTGTACCGGGCAGGGCGAGAGGCTACACCTTC
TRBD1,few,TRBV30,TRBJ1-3,CACAVGQGKYGNTIYF,TGTGCCTGCGCCGTAGGACAGGGGAAGTACGGAAACACCATATATTTT
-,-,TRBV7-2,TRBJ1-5,CASSQNEQWNQPQHF,TGTGCCAGCAGCCAGAATGAACAGTGGAATCAGCCCCAGCATTTT
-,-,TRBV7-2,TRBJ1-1,CASSSPHQSNTEAFF,TGTGCCAGCAGCTCCCCCCACCAGTCGAACACTGAAGCTTTCTTT
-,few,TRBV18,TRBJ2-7,CASSSGVDSYEQYF,TGTGCCAGCTCATCGGGGGTCGACAGCTACGAGCAGTACTTC
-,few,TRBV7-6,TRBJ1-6,CASSLQGDGNNSPLHF,TGTGCCAGCAGCTTACAGGGTGACGGTAATAATTCACCCCTCCACTTT
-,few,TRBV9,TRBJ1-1,CASSVGGSNTEAFF,TGTGCCAGCAGCGTCGGAGGGTCGAACACTGAAGCTTTCTTT
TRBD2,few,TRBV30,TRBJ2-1,CAWTLGGSSYNEQFF,TGTGCCTGGACCCTCGGCGGGAGCTCCTACAATGAGCAGTTCTTC
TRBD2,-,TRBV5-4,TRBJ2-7,CASSSGTSGSEQYF,TGTGCCAGCAGCTCGGGGACTAGCGGCTCAGAGCAGTACTTC
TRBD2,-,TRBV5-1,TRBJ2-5,CASSLGGTSGSQETQYF,TGCGCCAGCAGCTTGGGGGGGACTAGCGGGAGTCAGGAGACCCAGTACTTC
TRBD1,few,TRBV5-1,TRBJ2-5,CASSVGQAQETQYF,TGCGCCAGCAGCGTAGGACAGGCCCAAGAGACCCAGTACTTC
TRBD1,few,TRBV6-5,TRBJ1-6,CASSRQGTAGPLHF,TGTGCCAGCAGTCGACAGGGGACAGCGGGACCCCTCCACTTT
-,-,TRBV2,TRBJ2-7,CASERDGNEQYF,TGTGCCAGCGAACGGGATGGGAACGAGCAGTACTTC
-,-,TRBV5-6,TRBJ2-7,CASSWGVEFYEQYF,TGTGCCAGCAGCTGGGGGGTGGAGTTCTACGAGCAGTACTTC
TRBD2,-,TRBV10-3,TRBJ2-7,CAISEGGSLYEQYF,TGTGCCATCAGTGAGGGCGGGAGTCTCTACGAGCAGTACTTC
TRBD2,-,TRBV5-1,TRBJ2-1,CASSRAREGGPGNEQFF,TGCGCCAGCAGCCGCGCCAGAGAGGGAGGGCCCGGGAATGAGCAGTTCTTC
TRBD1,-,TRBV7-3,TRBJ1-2,CASSLRSGTEYGYTF,TGTGCCAGCAGCTTAAGATCGGGGACAGAATATGGCTACACCTTC
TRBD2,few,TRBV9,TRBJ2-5,CASSTGPAGVVQETQYF,TGTGCCAGCAGCACGGGGCCAGCGGGAGTAGTCCAAGAGACCCAGTACTTC
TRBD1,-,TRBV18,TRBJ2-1,CASSFQGQGYNEQFF,TGTGCCAGCTCATTCCAGGGACAGGGTTACAATGAGCAGTTCTTC